This TCR beta chain was identified in a study of graft-versus-host responses after intestinal transplantation. Study summary: All recipients got anti-thymocyte globulin induction, then tacrolimus and steroids for around three years.

Method: immunoSEQ multiplex PCR; TCRdb's copy keeps in-frame clones and lacks some. The table shows 85,000 to 100,000 clones, with 80% to 95% occurring only once. In the case of this clone: The antigen is not known.

The CDR3 is made up of 17 amino acids. Losses at the gene ends were 5 bases for V and 5 bases for J; bases not matched to a gene: 11. Germline CDR1 reads SGHRS; CDR2 reads YFSETQ. Study-wide findings and caveats: Early declines in HvG clones that occurred post-transplant were associated with peak circulating GvH clone levels. GvH clones occurred in recipient marrow; some first appeared in ileum or blood.

This receptor was obtained from a human donor who was the organ donor for an intestinal transplant. This chain uses TRBV5-1 with TRBJ2-3; TRBD2 matches at 13 bases. The input for sequencing was unstimulated CD8+ T cells sorted from spleen or lymph node cells, taken before transplant. For the CDR3, the DNA is TGCGCCAGCAGACCCAGACTAGCGGGAGGAAGGGGAGATACGCAGTATTTT. This encodes CASRPRLAGGRGDTQYF.